The clone carrying this T cell receptor beta chain was detected only a few times. Of the isolated RNA, all was reverse transcribed, and so the sequenced material was expressed TCRB transcripts. TCRdb keeps only in-frame clones here, not all; method: immunoSEQ multiplex PCR. The data show about 930,000 clones, about a sixth seen once. The data are from a study of beta chain features in type 1 diabetes. The CDR3 loop spans 12 amino acids. Germline V lookup: CDR1 KGHSH, CDR2 LQKENI. Trimming shortened V by 0 bases and J by 9 bases, and 8 bases separated the two germline ends. Sequenced material: naive CD4+ T cells from blood. The V and J genes are TRBV18 and TRBJ2-5, with D possibly being TRBD1 or TRBD2 (5 bases each). The TCR was taken from a woman younger than 35 in good health. CDR3 sequence (DNA): TGTGCCAGCTCACCACCTTTGGGGGCCCAGTACTTC. Its protein product is CASSPPLGAQYF.